The T cell receptor beta chain under discussion was sequenced for a study of post-analysis software for immune sequencing data. For the study at large: Several disease courses (relapsing-remitting, secondary progressive and progressive-relapsing) of multiple sclerosis were included.

This clonotype was observed a few times. Its antigen is currently unknown. Germline V gene sequence: CDR1 SQVTM, CDR2 ANQGSEA. Trimming removed 6 bases from V and 0 bases from J; junction bases left unmatched: 8. The CDR3 is 14 amino acids. Unique-molecular-identifier-tagged TCR beta cDNA libraries were used. TCRdb used MiXCR to reprocess the PCR reads, holding one entry per CDR3 protein. The repertoire holds roughly 870,000 distinct CDR3 sequences, with roughly 50% as singletons. Study observations and caveats: Compared against controls, patients with multiple sclerosis displayed significantly lower normalized Chao1 diversity. Higher frequency in patients than in controls was seen for roughly five TRBV segments, with TRBV5-6, TRBV5-1 and TRBV20-1 among them.

The rearrangement links TRBV29-1 to TRBJ2-7; 7 nucleotides agree with TRBD2. The sample consisted of blood. This clonotype was obtained from a girl under 18 with multiple sclerosis. CDR3 protein: CSVVPSGSSYEQYF. CDR3 bases: TGCAGCGTCGTACCTAGCGGCAGCTCCTACGAGCAGTACTTC.